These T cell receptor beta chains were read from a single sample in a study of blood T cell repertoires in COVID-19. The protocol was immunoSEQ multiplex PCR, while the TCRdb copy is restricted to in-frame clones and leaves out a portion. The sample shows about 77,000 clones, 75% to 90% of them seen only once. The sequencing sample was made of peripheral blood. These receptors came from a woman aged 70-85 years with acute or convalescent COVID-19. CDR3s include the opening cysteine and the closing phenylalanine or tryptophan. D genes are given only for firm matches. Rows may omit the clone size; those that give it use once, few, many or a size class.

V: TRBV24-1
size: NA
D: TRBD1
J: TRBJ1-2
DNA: TGTGCCACCAGTGAATACGACAGGGTCGATGGCTACACCTTC
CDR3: CATSEYDRVDGYTF

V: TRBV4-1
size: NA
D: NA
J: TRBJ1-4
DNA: TGCGCCAGCAGTGACAGTAATGAAAAACTGTTTTTT
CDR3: CASSDSNEKLFF

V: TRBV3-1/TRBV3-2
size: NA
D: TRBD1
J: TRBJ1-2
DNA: TGTGCCAGCAGCCAACAGGGGGTAGGCTACACCTTC
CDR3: CASSQQGVGYTF

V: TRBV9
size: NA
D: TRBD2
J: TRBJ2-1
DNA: TGTGCCAGCAGCGCCAGACTAGCGGGGGGGAACAATGAGCAGTTCTTC
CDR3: CASSARLAGGNNEQFF

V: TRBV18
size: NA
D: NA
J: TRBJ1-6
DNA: TGTGCCAGCTCACCATCAGAGGCCCGAGGGTCACCCCTCCACTTT
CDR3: CASSPSEARGSPLHF

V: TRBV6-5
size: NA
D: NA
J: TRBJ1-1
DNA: TGTGCCAGCAGTTACTATTCGCAGATGAACACTGAAGCTTTCTTT
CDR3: CASSYYSQMNTEAFF

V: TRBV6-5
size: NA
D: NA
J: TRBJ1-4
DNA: TGTGCCAGCACGGAACAGCATAATGAAAAACTGTTTTTT
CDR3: CASTEQHNEKLFF

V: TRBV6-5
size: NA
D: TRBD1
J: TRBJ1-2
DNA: TGTGCCAGCAGGATGGGACAGGGATATGGCTACACCTTC
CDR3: CASRMGQGYGYTF

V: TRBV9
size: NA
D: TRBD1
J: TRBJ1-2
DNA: TGTGCCAGCAGCGGGACAGGGGACGGCTACACCTTC
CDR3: CASSGTGDGYTF

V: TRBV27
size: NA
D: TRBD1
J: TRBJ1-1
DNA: TGTGCCAGCAGTCCTCGGACAGGTGGTCGTGAAGCTTTCTTT
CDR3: CASSPRTGGREAFF

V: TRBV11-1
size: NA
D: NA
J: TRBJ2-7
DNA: TGTGCCAGCAGCCCGACCGGGAACGAGCAGTACTTC
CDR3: CASSPTGNEQYF

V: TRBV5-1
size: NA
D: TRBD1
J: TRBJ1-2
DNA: TGCGCCAGCAGCTTAACGGGACAGGGGACTAACTATGGCTACACCTTC
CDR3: CASSLTGQGTNYGYTF

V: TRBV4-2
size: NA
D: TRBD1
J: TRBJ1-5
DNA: TGTGCCAGCAGCCAGGGACAGGGGAGCAATCAGCCCCAGCATTTT
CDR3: CASSQGQGSNQPQHF

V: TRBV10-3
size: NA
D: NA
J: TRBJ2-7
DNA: TGTGCCATCAGTGAATTTGGGGGGTACGAGCAGTACTTC
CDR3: CAISEFGGYEQYF

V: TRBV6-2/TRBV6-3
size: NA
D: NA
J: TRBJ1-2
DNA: TGTGCCAGCAGCCAAACAGGGTTTCCCAACTATGGCTACACCTTC
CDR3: CASSQTGFPNYGYTF

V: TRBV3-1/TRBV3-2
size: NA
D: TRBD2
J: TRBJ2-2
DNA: TGTGCCAGCAGGTGGACTAGCGGGGGGGTGAACACCGGGGAGCTGTTTTTT
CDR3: CASRWTSGGVNTGELFF

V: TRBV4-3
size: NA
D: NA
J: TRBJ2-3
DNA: TGCGCCAGCAGCCAAGATCGGTACCCGAGGGGCACAGATACGCAGTATTTT
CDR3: CASSQDRYPRGTDTQYF

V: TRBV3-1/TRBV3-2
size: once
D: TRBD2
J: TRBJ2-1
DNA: TGTGCCAGCAGCCAAGGATGGTCTAGCGGGGCCAATGAGCAGTTCTTC
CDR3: CASSQGWSSGANEQFF

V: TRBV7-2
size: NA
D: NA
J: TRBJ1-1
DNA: TGTGCCAGCCGATTCTCAACCGGGACTGGGAACACTGAAGCTTTCTTT
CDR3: CASRFSTGTGNTEAFF

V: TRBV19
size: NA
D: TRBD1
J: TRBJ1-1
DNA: TGTGCCACGGGGACAGTAGACATGAACACTGAAGCTTTCTTT
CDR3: CATGTVDMNTEAFF

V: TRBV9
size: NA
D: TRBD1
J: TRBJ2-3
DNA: TGTGCCAGCAGCTCTACAGGGGGCTTATCGGTTCTGGATACGCAGTATTTT
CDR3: CASSSTGGLSVLDTQYF

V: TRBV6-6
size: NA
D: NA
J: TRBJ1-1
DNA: TGTGCCAGCAGTTCGGACTCAGGACAGCCGAACACTGAAGCTTTCTTT
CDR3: CASSSDSGQPNTEAFF

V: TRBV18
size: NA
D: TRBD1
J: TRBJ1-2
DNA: TGTGCCAGCTCACAGGGTCGGGACAGGGAAGGCTACACCTTC
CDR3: CASSQGRDREGYTF

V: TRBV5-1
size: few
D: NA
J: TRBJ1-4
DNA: TGCGCCAGCAGCTTGGGACAGCAAACAACTAATGAAAAACTGTTTTTT
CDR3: CASSLGQQTTNEKLFF

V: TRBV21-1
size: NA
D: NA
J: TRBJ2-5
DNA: TGTGCCAGCAGCAAAGGAGGGGCTAGTATAGCGGGGGTCCAAGAGACCCAGTACTTC
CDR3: CASSKGGASIAGVQETQYF

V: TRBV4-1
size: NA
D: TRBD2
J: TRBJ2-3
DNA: TGCGCCAGCAGCCAAGTACTAGCGGGCTCAGATACGCAGTATTTT
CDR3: CASSQVLAGSDTQYF

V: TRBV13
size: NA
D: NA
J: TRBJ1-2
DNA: TGTGCCAGCAGCCCCCCATGGGGAGAGTACTATGGCTACACCTTC
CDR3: CASSPPWGEYYGYTF

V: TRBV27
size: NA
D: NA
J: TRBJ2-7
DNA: TGTGCCAGCAGTTTATCGAGCGCTGGGGAGCAGTACTTC
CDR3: CASSLSSAGEQYF

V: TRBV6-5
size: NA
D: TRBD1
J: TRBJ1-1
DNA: TGTGCCAGCACCCCACAGGGGGCGACTGAAGCTTTCTTT
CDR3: CASTPQGATEAFF

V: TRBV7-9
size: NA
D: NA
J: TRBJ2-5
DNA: TGTGCCAGCAGCTCTTCCGGGCAGGGGACCCAGTACTTC
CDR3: CASSSSGQGTQYF

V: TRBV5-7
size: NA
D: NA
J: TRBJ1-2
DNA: TGTGCCAGCAGCCCGGGAGCCCCTGCTTATGGCTACACCTTC
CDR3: CASSPGAPAYGYTF

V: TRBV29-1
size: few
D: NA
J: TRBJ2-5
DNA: TGCAGCGTTGAACGGGACTCCCAAGAGACCCAGTACTTC
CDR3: CSVERDSQETQYF

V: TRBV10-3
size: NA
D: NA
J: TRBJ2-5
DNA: TGTGCCATCAGTCCACCAGGGGACCAAGAGACCCAGTACTTC
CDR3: CAISPPGDQETQYF

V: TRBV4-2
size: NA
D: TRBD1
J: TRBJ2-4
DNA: TGTGCCAGCAGCTTACAGGGGATTAGGCTAGCCAAAAACATTCAGTACTTC
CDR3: CASSLQGIRLAKNIQYF

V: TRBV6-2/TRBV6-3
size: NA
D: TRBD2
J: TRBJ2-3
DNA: TGTGCCAGCAGTTACGGGAGCGGGGTCGCTGAGGTCCCCACAGATACGCAGTATTTT
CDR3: CASSYGSGVAEVPTDTQYF

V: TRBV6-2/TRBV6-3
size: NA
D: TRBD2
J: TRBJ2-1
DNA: TGTGCCAGCAGTTTTCTAGCGGGGGGTTACTCCTACAATGAGCAGTTCTTC
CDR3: CASSFLAGGYSYNEQFF

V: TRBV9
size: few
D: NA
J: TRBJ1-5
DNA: TGTGCCAGCAGCACGACCGGAGTCGGGCAGCCCCAGCATTTT
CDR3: CASSTTGVGQPQHF

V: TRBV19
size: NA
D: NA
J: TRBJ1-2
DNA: TGTGCCAGTAGTGCCTCAGGGGTCGGGGGCTACACCTTC
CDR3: CASSASGVGGYTF

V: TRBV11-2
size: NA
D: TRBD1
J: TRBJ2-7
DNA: TGTGCCAGCAGAAAACCGGGACAGGGCTCCTACGAGCAGTACTTC
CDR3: CASRKPGQGSYEQYF

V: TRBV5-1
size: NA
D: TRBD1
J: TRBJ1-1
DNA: TGCGCCAGCAGAGGGGGACAGGGGGCGCAGAACACTGAAGCTTTCTTT
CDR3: CASRGGQGAQNTEAFF

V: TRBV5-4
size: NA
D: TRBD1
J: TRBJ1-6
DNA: TGTGCCAGCAGCGTCGGACAGGGGGCGGGCGGTTCACCCCTCCACTTT
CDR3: CASSVGQGAGGSPLHF

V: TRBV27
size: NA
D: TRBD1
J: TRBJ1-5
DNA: TGTGCCAGCAGTCCGCTTGACAGGGGGTCCGGACAGCCCCAGCATTTT
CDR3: CASSPLDRGSGQPQHF

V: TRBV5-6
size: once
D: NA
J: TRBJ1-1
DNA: TGTGCCAGCACTATAGGCGGGACGGCTGAAGCTTTCTTT
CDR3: CASTIGGTAEAFF

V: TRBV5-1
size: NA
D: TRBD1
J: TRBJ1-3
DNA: TGCGCCAGCAGGCGGGACAGGGGGCTTGGAAACACCATATATTTT
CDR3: CASRRDRGLGNTIYF

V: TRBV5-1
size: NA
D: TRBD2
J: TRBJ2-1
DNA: TGCGCCACAGCATCGGGGGGGAATGAGCAGTTCTTC
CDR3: CATASGGNEQFF

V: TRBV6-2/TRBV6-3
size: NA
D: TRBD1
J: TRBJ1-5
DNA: TGTGCCAGCAGTACACAGGGGAATCAGCCCCAGCATTTT
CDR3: CASSTQGNQPQHF

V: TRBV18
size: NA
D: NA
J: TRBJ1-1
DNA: TGTGCCAGCTCACCACCTCCGGCTGGGGAGTCTGAAGCTTTCTTT
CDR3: CASSPPPAGESEAFF

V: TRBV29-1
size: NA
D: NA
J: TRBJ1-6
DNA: TGCAGCGTTAAAACAGGATGGAATTCACCCCTCCACTTT
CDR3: CSVKTGWNSPLHF

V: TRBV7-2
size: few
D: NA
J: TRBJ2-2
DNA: TGTGCCAGCAGCTTAGAGGACAGATACTCGAACACCGGGGAGCTGTTTTTT
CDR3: CASSLEDRYSNTGELFF

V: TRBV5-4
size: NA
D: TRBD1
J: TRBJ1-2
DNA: TGTGCCAGCAGCTTGGCCGTTGTGGTAGGGGGCGATGGCTACACCTTC
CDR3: CASSLAVVVGGDGYTF

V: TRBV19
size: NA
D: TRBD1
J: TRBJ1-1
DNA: TGTGCCAGTTTGGGACAGTCGAACACTGAAGCTTTCTTT
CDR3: CASLGQSNTEAFF

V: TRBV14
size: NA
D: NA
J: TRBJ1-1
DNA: TGTGCCAGCAGCCCGTACGGGGTTATGAACACTGAAGCTTTCTTT
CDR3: CASSPYGVMNTEAFF

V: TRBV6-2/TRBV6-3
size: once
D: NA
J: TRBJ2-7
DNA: TGTGCCAGCAGTTACTCGATTGTAGAGATGGACTTC
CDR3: CASSYSIVEMDF

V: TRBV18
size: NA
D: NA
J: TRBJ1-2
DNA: TGTGCCAGCTCACCACCCGGAGACAGCCATGGCTACACCTTC
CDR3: CASSPPGDSHGYTF

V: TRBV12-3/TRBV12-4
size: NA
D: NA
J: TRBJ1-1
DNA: TGTGCCAGCAGTTTACAACGTCAGGGAGCTTTCTTT
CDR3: CASSLQRQGAFF